This T cell receptor beta chain was profiled in a study of blood T cell repertoires in COVID-19. Overall study context: The study drew acute and convalescent COVID-19 samples from the United States, Italy and Spain.

In the original workflow: Estimated nucleated cell counts came from reference gene primer amplification. Generated by immunoSEQ multiplex PCR, the TCRdb table keeps only in-frame clones and is missing some. V and J calls and clone size come straight from that table; D and trimming were deduced from the DNA. The sample has roughly 51,000 clones; around 87% are singletons. CDR3 length: 20 amino acids. Source material: peripheral blood. The sequence was collected from a man aged 45-60 years with active COVID-19. The J gene is TRBJ2-4, the V gene TRBV12-1; the table gives TRBD2 as D, unverified against the DNA. TRBV12-1 is labeled a pseudogene. The DNA of the CDR3 is TGTGCCAGCAGCCTACCCGGACTAGCGGGAGTTCCATGTGGCAAAAACATTCAGTACTTC. Amino acids: CASSLPGLAGVPCGKNIQYF.